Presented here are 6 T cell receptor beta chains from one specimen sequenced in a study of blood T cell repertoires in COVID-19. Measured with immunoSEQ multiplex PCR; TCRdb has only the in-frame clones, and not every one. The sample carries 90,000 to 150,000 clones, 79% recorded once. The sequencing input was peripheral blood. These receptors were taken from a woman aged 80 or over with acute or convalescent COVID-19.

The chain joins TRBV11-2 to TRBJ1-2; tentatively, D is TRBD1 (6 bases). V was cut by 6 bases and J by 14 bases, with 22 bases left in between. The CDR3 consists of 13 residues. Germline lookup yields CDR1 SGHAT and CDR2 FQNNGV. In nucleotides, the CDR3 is TGTGCCAGCAGTCTTCCGGGGCCGGAGGGGGGGACCTTC. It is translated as CASSLPGPEGGTF.

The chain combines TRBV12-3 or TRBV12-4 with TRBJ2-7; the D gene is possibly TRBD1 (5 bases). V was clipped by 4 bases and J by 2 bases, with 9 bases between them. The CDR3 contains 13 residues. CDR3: CASSSQGPYEQYF. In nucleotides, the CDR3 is TGTGCCAGCAGTTCTCAGGGCCCCTACGAGCAGTACTTC.

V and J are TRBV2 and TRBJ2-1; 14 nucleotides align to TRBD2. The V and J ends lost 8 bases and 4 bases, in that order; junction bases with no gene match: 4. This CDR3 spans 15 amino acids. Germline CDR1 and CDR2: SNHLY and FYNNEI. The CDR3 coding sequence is TGTGCCAGCGCGGGACTAGCGGGGGATTACAATGAGCAGTTCTTC. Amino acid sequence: CASAGLAGDYNEQFF.

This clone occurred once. Here the CDR3 reads CATSEGARTEAFF. Here the CDR3 DNA reads TGTGCCACCAGTGAAGGGGCGAGGACTGAAGCTTTCTTT. V gene TRBV24-1 combines with J gene TRBJ1-1; a weak D match, TRBD1 (5 bases). Germline lookup yields CDR1 KGHDR and CDR2 SFDVKD. The CDR3 runs 13 residues. The V end lost 4 bases, the J end lost 5 bases, and 10 bases lay between the germline ends.

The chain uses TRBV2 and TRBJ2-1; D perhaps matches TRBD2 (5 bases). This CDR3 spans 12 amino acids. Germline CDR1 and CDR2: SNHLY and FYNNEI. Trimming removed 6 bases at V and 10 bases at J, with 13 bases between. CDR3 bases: TGTGCCAGCAGCGGGGTGTGGGTGGAGCAGTTCTTC. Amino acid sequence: CASSGVWVEQFF.

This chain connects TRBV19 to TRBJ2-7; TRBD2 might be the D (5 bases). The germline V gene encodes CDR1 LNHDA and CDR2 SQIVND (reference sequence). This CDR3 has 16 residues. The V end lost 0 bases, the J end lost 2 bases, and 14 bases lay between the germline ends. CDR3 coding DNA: TGTGCCAGTAGTATAGATCTGGGCGGAGGTGCCTACGAGCAGTACTTC. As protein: CASSIDLGGGAYEQYF.